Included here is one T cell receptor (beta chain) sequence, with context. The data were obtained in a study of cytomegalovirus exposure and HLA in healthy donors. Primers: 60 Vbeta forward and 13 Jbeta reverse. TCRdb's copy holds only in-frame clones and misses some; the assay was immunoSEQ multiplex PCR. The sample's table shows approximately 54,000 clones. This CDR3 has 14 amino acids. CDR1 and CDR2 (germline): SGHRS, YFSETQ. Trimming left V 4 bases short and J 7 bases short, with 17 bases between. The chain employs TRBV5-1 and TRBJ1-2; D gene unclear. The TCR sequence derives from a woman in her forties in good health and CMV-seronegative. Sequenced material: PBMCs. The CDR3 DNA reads TGCGCCAGCAGCCCCCTGGGGTCCGCGGGTGGCTACACCTTC. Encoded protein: CASSPLGSAGGYTF.